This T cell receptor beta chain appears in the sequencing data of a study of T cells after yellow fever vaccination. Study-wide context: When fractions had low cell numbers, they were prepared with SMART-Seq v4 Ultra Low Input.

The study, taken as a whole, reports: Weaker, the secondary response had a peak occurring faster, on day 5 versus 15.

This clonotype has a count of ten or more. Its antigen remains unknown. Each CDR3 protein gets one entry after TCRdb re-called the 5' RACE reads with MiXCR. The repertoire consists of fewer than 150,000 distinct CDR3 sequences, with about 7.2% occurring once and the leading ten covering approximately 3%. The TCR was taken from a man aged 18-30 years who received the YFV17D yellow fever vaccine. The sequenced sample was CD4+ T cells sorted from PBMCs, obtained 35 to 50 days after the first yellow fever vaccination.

CDR3 amino acids: CSVVGSPYGYTF. The CDR3 DNA sequence: TGCAGCGTTGTGGGCAGTCCCTATGGCTACACCTTC. V is TRBV29-1 and J is TRBJ1-2; D ambiguous. The CDR3 length is 12 residues. CDR1 and CDR2 (germline): SQVTM, ANQGSEA. The V end lost 4 bases, the J end lost 4 bases, and 10 bases lay between the germline ends. Filled out from reference TRBV29-1 and TRBJ1-2, the complete variable domain reads SAVISQKPSRDICQRGTSLTIQCQVDSQVTMMFWYRQQPGQSLTLIATANQGSEATYESGFVIDKFPISRPNLTFSTLTVSNMSPEDSSIYLCSVVGSPYGYTFGSGTRLTVV.